Shown below are 20 T cell receptor beta chains from a single sample sequenced in a study of blood T cell repertoires in COVID-19. The assay was immunoSEQ multiplex PCR, and TCRdb's table has in-frame clones only and misses some. The sample yields 110,000 to 150,000 clones, 87% seen once. The sample comprised PBMCs or T cells enriched from blood (not recorded which). The receptors shown here come from a man between 60 and 75 years old who had recovered from COVID-19.

V gene TRBV7-8 combines with J gene TRBJ1-5; D gene ambiguous. The CDR3 extends over 16 amino acids. Germline V gene lookup returns CDR1 SGHVS and CDR2 FQNEAQ. Trimming shortened V by 8 bases and J by 2 bases, and 19 bases separated the two germline ends. CDR3 protein: CASGSYAGRGNQPQHF. The CDR3 nucleotides are TGTGCCAGCGGGTCCTATGCGGGGAGGGGCAATCAGCCCCAGCATTTT.

The chain joins TRBV18 to TRBJ1-1; tentatively, D is TRBD1 (6 bases). Germline CDR1 reads KGHSH; CDR2 reads LQKENI. The CDR3 is made up of 13 amino acids. V dropped 2 bases and J dropped 7 bases, with 11 bases sitting between them. The CDR3 loop reads CASSPTDRLEAFF. Here the CDR3 DNA reads TGTGCCAGCTCACCAACGGACAGACTTGAAGCTTTCTTT.

This clone appeared a few times. The chain recombines TRBV30 with TRBJ2-7, with D possibly being TRBD1 (5 bases). The length of the CDR3 is 13 residues. Between the trimmed V and J ends, which lost 5 bases and 3 bases, there was a span of 14 bases. Per the germline V gene, CDR1 is GTSNPN and CDR2 is SVGIG (reference sequence). The CDR3 here is CAWGRTSNYEQYF. Here the CDR3 DNA reads TGTGCCTGGGGAAGGACATCTAACTACGAGCAGTACTTC.

This CDR3 is CASSPPGVGQPQHF. CDR3 DNA sequence: TGTGCCAGTAGCCCTCCAGGGGTTGGGCAGCCCCAGCATTTT. The chain is built from TRBV19 and TRBJ1-5; maybe TRBD1 (6 bases). The CDR3 runs 14 residues. Trimming left V 6 bases short and J 7 bases short, with 16 bases between. CDR1 is LNHDA and CDR2 is SQIVND in the germline V gene (reference sequence).

The chain is built from TRBV5-5 and TRBJ1-2, with a possible D match to TRBD1 (5 bases). CDR1 is SGHKS and CDR2 is YYEKEE in the germline V gene (reference sequence). V was cut by 0 bases and J by 0 bases, with 9 bases left in between. CDR3 length: 15 residues. CDR3 residues: CASSLAGGANYGYTF. DNA for the CDR3: TGTGCCAGCAGCTTGGCCGGAGGGGCTAACTATGGCTACACCTTC.

The chain recombines TRBV10-1 with TRBJ2-1, with D perhaps TRBD2 (6 bases). Germline V CDR1 and CDR2: WNHNN, SYGVQD (reference sequence). With 5 bases removed from V and 6 bases from J, the gap between germline ends came to 14 bases. The CDR3 covers 14 residues. CDR3 DNA sequence: TGCGCCAGCAGTCGAAGGGAGGACTTCAATGAGCAGTTCTTC. Encoded protein: CASSRREDFNEQFF.

This chain links TRBV10-2 with TRBJ2-5; D call uncertain. V dropped 8 bases and J dropped 5 bases, with 12 bases sitting between them. The CDR3 is 12 amino acids. Germline V gene data show CDR1 as WSHSY and CDR2 as SAAADI. CDR3 residues: CASSLIRETQYF. CDR3 bases: TGCGCCAGCTCCCTAATTCGTGAGACCCAGTACTTC.

This chain connects TRBV28 to TRBJ2-2; 16 bases are shared with TRBD2. Trimming cost V 6 bases and J 6 bases; bases outside gene matches: 4. The CDR3 spans 16 residues. The germline V gene encodes CDR1 MDHEN and CDR2 SYDVKM. The CDR3 coding sequence is TGTGCCAGCAGGGATGGGACTAGCGGGAGGGCCGGGGAGCTGTTTTTT. It yields the protein CASRDGTSGRAGELFF.

This sequence joins TRBV2 and TRBJ2-5; weak D call: TRBD2 (5 bases). The CDR3 covers 13 residues. V was pared by 5 bases and J by 4 bases, with 11 bases between. Germline V gene sequence: CDR1 SNHLY, CDR2 FYNNEI. Written as DNA, the CDR3 is TGTGCCAGCAGTCGAGGGCCCCTAGAGACCCAGTACTTC. Its protein product is CASSRGPLETQYF.

V and J are TRBV5-4 and TRBJ2-1, with TRBD2 identical over 7 bases. The length of the CDR3 is 15 residues. V lost 6 bases to trimming and J lost 3 bases; unmatched junction nucleotides: 9. Germline CDR1 SGHNT, CDR2 YYREEE (reference sequence). CDR3: CASTPGVAGYNEQFF. The CDR3 coding sequence is TGTGCCAGCACCCCTGGGGTAGCGGGCTACAATGAGCAGTTCTTC.

In DNA, the CDR3 is TGTGCCAGCAGCCAACCGGGACTAGAAGACAATGAGCAGTTCTTC. Amino acid sequence: CASSQPGLEDNEQFF. V and J are TRBV4-2 and TRBJ2-1, with 8 bases matching TRBD2. This CDR3 is 15 amino acids long. After removal of 2 bases from V and 5 bases from J, the junction contained 5 bases not matched to a gene. Germline-derived CDR1 and CDR2 are LGHNA and YNFKEQ.

This chain links TRBV5-8 with TRBJ1-1; D perhaps matches TRBD1 (5 bases). The germline V gene encodes CDR1 SGHTS and CDR2 YDEGEE. The germline V and J ends were trimmed by 1 base and 1 base, with 8 bases remaining between them. The CDR3 is 14 amino acids. CDR3 bases: TGTGCCAGCAGCTTGTGGACACAGAACACTGAAGCTTTCTTT. It encodes CASSLWTQNTEAFF. Combining the CDR3 with reference TRBV5-8 and TRBJ1-1 gives the whole variable domain EAGVTQSPTHLIKTRGQQATLRCSPISGHTSVYWYQQALGLGLQFLLWYDEGEERNRGNFPPRFSGRQFPNYSSELNVNALELEDSALYLCASSLWTQNTEAFFGQGTRLTVV.

The chain employs TRBV28 and TRBJ2-3; D is possibly TRBD1 (7 bases). The CDR3 length is 15 residues. CDR1 and CDR2 (germline): MDHEN, SYDVKM. Between the trimmed V and J ends, which lost 7 bases and 2 bases, there was a span of 16 bases. The CDR3 bases are TGTGCCAGCATGGAGGGGGCAAGGGCCACAGATACGCAGTATTTT. Translated: CASMEGARATDTQYF.

The genes are TRBV7-5 and TRBJ1-4. TRBV7-5 corresponds to a pseudogene. This CDR3 region has 12 residues. The CDR3 DNA reads as TGTGTCAGAAGCTGCCGGGGGGCCCGACTGTTTTTT. As protein: CVRSCRGARLFF.

This chain joins TRBV19 and TRBJ1-5; D is possibly TRBD1 (5 bases). V was shortened by 7 bases and J by 3 bases, with 13 bases between the two germline ends. Germline CDR1 and CDR2: LNHDA and SQIVND (reference sequence). The CDR3 has 14 residues. The CDR3: CASTPTVNNQPQHF. CDR3 in DNA: TGTGCCAGTACCCCGACAGTAAACAATCAGCCCCAGCATTTT.

A word on this clone: This specimen includes other DNA sequences encoding the same CDR3. V gene TRBV18 combines with J gene TRBJ2-2, with D uncertain. With 6 bases removed from V and 4 bases from J, the gap between germline ends came to 6 bases. The CDR3 extends over 12 amino acids. The V gene's germline CDR1 is KGHSH and CDR2 LQKENI. The CDR3 nucleotides are TGTGCCAGCTCCCCTCGCACCGGGGAGCTGTTTTTT. It translates to CASSPRTGELFF.

There are a few counts of this clone. The genes are TRBV7-6 and TRBJ1-2; 8 positions match TRBD1. Germline V CDR1 and CDR2: SGHVS, FNYEAQ. CDR3 size: 12 residues. The V and J ends lost 4 bases and 10 bases, in that order; junction bases with no gene match: 5. The CDR3 protein is CASSSTGVDYTF. In DNA, the CDR3 is TGTGCCAGCAGCTCGACAGGGGTCGACTACACCTTC.

The chain carries TRBV2 and TRBJ1-2, with D unclear. The CDR3 has 10 residues. V dropped 5 bases and J dropped 6 bases, with 4 bases sitting between them. Germline CDR1 is SNHLY and CDR2 is FYNNEI. The CDR3 nucleotides are TGTGCCAGCAGTTCAAATGGCTACACCTTC. Encoded protein: CASSSNGYTF. Combining the CDR3 with reference TRBV2 and TRBJ1-2 gives the whole variable domain EPEVTQTPSHQVTQMGQEVILRCVPISNHLYFYWYRQILGQKVEFLVSFYNNEISEKSEIFDDQFSVERPDGSNFTLKIRSTKLEDSAMYFCASSSNGYTFGSGTRLTVV.

This clone was recorded only once. The CDR3 nucleotides are TGCAGCGTTGGGGGCGTCTCTGGAAACACCATATATTTT. Translating gives CSVGGVSGNTIYF. This chain connects TRBV29-1 to TRBJ1-3, with D tentatively TRBD1 (5 bases). Between the trimmed V and J ends, which lost 4 bases and 0 bases, there was a span of 7 bases. The CDR3 is 13 amino acids. Germline assignment: CDR1 SQVTM and CDR2 ANQGSEA.

The chain couples TRBV28 to TRBJ2-2; 9 bases map to TRBD2. The CDR3 sequence is 15 residues long. CDR1 is MDHEN and CDR2 is SYDVKM in the germline V gene. V lost 3 bases to trimming and J lost 6 bases; unmatched junction nucleotides: 5. CDR3 residues: CASSFGGGVAGELFF. The CDR3, as DNA: TGTGCCAGCAGTTTCGGCGGGGGGGTAGCCGGGGAGCTGTTTTTT.